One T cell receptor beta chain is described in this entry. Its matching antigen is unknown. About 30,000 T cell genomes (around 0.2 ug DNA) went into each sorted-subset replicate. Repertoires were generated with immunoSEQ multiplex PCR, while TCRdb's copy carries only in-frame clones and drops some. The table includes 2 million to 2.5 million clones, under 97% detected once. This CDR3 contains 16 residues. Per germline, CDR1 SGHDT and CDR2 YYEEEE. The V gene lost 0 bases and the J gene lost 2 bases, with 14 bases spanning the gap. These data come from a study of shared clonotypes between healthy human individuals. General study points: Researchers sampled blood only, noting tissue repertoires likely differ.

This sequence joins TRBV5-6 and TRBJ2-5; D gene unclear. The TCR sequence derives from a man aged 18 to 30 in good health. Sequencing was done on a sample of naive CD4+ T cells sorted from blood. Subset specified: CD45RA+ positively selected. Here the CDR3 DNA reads TGTGCCAGCAGCTTGGGCCCCCTAGGTCTACAAGAGACCCAGTACTTC. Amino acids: CASSLGPLGLQETQYF.